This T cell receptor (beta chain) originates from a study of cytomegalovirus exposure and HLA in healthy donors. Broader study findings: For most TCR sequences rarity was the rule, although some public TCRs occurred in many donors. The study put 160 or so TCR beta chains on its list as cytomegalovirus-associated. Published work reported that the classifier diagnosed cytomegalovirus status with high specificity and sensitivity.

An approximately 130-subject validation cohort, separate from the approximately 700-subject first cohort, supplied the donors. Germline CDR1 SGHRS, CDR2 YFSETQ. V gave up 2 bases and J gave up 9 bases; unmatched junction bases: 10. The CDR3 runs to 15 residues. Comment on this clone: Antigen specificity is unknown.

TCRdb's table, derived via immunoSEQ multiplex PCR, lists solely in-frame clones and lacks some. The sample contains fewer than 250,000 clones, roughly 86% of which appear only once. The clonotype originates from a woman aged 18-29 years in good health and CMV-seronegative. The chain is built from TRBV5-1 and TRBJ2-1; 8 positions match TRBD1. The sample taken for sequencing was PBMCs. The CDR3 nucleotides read TGCGCCAGCAGCTTCCGGGACAGGAGCTTGTCTGAGCAGTTCTTC. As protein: CASSFRDRSLSEQFF.